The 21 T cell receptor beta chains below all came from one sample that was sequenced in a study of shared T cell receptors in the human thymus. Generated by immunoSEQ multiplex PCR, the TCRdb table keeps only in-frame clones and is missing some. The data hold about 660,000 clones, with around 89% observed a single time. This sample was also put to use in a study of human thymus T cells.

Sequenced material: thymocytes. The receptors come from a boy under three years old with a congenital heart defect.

The CDR3 nucleotides read TGTGCCAGCAGGGGCGAGAGCCAGCCCCAGCATTTT. Protein product: CASRGESQPQHF. The chain links TRBV27 to TRBJ1-5; D is uncertain. The CDR3 sequence is 12 residues long. Germline CDR1 MNHEY, CDR2 SMNVEV (reference sequence). Between the trimmed V and J ends, which lost 6 bases and 7 bases, there was a span of 10 bases.

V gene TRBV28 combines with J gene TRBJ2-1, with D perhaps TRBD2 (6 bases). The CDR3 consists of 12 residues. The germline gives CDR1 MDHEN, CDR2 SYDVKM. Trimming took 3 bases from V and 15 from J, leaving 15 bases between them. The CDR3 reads CASSFIWEVGFF. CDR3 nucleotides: TGTGCCAGCAGTTTCATATGGGAGGTTGGGTTCTTC.

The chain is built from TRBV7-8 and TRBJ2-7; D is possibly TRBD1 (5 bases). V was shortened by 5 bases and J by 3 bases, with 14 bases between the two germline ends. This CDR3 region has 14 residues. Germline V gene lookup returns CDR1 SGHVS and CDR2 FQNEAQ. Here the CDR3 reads CASSRQGVNYEQYF. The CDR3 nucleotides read TGTGCCAGCAGCCGCCAAGGGGTTAACTACGAGCAGTACTTC.

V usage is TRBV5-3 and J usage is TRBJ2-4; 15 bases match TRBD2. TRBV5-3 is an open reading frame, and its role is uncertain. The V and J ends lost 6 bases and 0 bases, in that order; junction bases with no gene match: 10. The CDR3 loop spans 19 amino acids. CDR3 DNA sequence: TGTGCCAGAACCCGCCCCGGACTAGCGGGGGGGTTAGCCAAAAACATTCAGTACTTC. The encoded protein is CARTRPGLAGGLAKNIQYF.

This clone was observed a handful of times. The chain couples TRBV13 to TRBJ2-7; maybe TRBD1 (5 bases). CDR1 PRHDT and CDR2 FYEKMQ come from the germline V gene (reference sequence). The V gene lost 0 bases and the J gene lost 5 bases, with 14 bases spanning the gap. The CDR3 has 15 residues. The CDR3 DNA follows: TGTGCCAGCAGCTTAGGGGACGGACATTCCCACGAGCAGTACTTC. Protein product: CASSLGDGHSHEQYF.

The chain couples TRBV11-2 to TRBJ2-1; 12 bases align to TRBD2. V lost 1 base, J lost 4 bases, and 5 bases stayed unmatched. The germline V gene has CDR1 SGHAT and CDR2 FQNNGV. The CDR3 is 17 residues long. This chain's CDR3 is CASSLGGLAGKYNEQFF. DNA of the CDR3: TGTGCCAGCAGCTTAGGTGGACTAGCGGGAAAGTACAATGAGCAGTTCTTC.

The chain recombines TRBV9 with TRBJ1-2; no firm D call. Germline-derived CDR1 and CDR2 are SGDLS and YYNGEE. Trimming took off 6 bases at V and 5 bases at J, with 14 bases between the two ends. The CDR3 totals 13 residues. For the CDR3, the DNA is TGTGCCAGCACCACGAGGGATCGGTATGGCTACACCTTC. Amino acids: CASTTRDRYGYTF.

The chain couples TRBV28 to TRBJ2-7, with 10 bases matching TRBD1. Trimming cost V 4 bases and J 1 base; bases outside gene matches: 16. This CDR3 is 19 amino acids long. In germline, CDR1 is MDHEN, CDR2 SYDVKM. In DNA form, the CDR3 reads TGTGCCAGCAGTTCCCCGGGACAGGGGACCTCATTTGCTTCCTACGAGCAGTACTTC. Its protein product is CASSSPGQGTSFASYEQYF.

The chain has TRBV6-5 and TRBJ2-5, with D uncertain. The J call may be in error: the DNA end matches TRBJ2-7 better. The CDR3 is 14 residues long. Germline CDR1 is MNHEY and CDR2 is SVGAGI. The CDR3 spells CASSLQAPSYEQYF. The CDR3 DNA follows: TGTGCCAGCAGTTTGCAAGCGCCTTCCTACGAGCAGTACTTC.

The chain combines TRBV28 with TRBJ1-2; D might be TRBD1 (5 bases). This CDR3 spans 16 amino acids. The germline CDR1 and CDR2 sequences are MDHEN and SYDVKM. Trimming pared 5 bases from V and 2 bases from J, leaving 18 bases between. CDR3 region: CASSPAPLTANYGYTF. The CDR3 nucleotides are TGTGCCAGCAGTCCCGCCCCCCTGACAGCCAACTATGGCTACACCTTC.

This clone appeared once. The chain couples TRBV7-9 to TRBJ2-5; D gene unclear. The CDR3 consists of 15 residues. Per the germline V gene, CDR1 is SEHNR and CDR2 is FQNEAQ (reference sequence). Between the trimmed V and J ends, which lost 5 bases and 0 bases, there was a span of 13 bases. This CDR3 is CASSPPGAYQETQYF. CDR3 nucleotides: TGTGCCAGCAGCCCGCCTGGAGCGTACCAAGAGACCCAGTACTTC.

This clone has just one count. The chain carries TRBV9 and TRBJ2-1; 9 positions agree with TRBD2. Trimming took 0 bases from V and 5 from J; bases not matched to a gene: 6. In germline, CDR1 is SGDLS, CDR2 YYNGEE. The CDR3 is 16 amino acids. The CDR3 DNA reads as TGTGCCAGCAGCGTAGCGGTTAGCGGGGGCCACAATGAGCAGTTCTTC. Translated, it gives CASSVAVSGGHNEQFF.

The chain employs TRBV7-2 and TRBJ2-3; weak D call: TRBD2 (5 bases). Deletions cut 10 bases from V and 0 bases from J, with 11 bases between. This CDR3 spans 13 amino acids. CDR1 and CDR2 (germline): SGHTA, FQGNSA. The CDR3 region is CATLWTSTDTQYF. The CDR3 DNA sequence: TGTGCCACCCTCTGGACTAGCACAGATACGCAGTATTTT.

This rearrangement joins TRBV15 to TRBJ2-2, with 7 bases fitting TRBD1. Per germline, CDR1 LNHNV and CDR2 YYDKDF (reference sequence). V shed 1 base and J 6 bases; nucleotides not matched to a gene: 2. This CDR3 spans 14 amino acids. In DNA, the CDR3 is TGTGCCACCAGCAGAGTCCAGGGGGCCGGGGAGCTGTTTTTT. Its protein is CATSRVQGAGELFF.

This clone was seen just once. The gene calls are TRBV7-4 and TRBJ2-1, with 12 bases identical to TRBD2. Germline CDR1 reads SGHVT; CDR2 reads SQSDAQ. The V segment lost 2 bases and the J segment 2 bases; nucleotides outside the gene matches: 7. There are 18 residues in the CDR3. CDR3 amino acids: CASSLTPTSGGTYNEQFF. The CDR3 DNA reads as TGTGCCAGCAGCTTAACCCCTACTAGCGGGGGGACCTACAATGAGCAGTTCTTC.

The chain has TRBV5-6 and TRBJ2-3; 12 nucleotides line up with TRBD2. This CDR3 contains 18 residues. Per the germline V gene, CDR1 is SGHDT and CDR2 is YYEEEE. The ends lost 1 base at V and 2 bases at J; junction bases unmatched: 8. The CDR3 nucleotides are TGTGCCAGCAGCTTGTGTGGACTAGCGGGACGCTCCACAGATACGCAGTATTTT. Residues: CASSLCGLAGRSTDTQYF.

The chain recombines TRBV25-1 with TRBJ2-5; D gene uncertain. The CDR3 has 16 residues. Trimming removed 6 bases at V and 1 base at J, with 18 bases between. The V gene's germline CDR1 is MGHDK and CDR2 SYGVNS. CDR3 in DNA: TGTGCCAGCAGACCCCCCCTGATAGCAGTCCAAGAGACCCAGTACTTC. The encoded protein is CASRPPLIAVQETQYF.

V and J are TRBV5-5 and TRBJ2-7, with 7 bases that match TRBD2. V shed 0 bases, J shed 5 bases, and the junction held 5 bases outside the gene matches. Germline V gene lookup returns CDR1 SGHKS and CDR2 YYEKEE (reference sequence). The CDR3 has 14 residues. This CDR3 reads CASSLGEGLHEQYF. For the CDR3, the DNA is TGTGCCAGCAGCTTGGGGGAGGGGTTGCACGAGCAGTACTTC.

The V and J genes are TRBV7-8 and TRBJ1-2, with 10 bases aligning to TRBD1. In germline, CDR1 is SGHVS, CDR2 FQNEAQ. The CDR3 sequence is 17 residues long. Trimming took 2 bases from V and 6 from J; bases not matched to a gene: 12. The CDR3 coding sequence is TGTGCCAGCAGCTTACCGTTCCGTTACGGACAGGGGGATGGCTACACCTTC. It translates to CASSLPFRYGQGDGYTF.

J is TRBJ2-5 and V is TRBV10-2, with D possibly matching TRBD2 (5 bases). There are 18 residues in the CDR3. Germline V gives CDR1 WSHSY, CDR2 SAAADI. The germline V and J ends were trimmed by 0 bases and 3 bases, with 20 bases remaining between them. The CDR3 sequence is CASSESTDGIPGKETQYF. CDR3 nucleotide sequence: TGCGCCAGCAGTGAGTCGACGGACGGGATCCCGGGGAAAGAGACCCAGTACTTC.

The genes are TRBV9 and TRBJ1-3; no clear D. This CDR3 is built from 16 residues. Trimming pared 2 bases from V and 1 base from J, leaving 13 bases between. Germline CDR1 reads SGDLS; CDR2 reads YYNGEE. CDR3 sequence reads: CASSVGEPMSGNTIYF. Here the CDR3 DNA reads TGTGCCAGCAGCGTTGGGGAGCCCATGTCTGGAAACACCATATATTTT.